This T cell receptor beta chain appears in the sequencing data of a study of CD8 T cells in ankylosing spondylitis. In this sample, this clonotype turned up a few times. Its antigen is not known. Study-wide results and caveats: The study looked at matched synovial fluid samples from ankylosing spondylitis patients. Disease-linked clones were reported to be significantly enriched there. It appeared that ankylosing spondylitis blood was characterized by a TCR beta motif of several highly homologous variants.

The CDR3 totals 14 residues. Germline assignment: CDR1 SEHNR and CDR2 FQNEAQ (reference sequence). V lost 1 base and J lost 5, with 11 bases in between. Quantitative 5'-RACE with molecular barcodes was used to make the TCR beta libraries. MiXCR, applied by TCRdb to the 5' RACE reads, yields one record per CDR3 protein. The table has about 360,000 distinct CDR3 sequences, about 20% seen once; the top ten hold over 10%. What was sequenced was blood, either unsorted or a sorted T cell fraction (not recorded which). This receptor was identified in a male donor with ankylosing spondylitis or in good health (not recorded which). This sequence joins TRBV7-9 and TRBJ2-5, with TRBD1 as a possible D gene (6 bases). The CDR3 sequence: CASSLDRERETQYF. The DNA of the CDR3 is TGTGCCAGCAGCTTAGACAGGGAGAGGGAGACCCAGTACTTC.